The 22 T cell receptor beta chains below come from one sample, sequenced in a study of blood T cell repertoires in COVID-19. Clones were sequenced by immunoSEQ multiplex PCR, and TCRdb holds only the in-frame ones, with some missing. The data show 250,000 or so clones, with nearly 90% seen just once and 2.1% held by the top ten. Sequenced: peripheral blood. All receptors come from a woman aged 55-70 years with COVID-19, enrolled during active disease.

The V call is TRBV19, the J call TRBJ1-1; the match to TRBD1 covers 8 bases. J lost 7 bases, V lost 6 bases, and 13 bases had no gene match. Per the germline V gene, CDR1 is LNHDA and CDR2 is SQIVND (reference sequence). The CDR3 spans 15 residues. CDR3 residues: CASRAVQGAHSEAFF. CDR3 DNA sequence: TGTGCCAGTAGGGCGGTCCAGGGGGCCCACAGTGAAGCTTTCTTT.

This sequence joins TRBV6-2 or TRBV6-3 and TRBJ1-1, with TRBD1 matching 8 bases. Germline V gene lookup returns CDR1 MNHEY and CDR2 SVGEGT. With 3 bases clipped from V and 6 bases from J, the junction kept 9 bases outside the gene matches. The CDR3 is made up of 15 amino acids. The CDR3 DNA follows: TGTGCCAGCAGTTATATCAGGGGGCGAGCGGCTGAAGCTTTCTTT. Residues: CASSYIRGRAAEAFF.

CDR3 residues: CASSYKVPSPLEAFF. The CDR3 region has the DNA TGTGCCAGCAGTTATAAAGTTCCTTCGCCACTTGAAGCTTTCTTT. The rearrangement links TRBV6-5 to TRBJ1-1; D is unclear. This CDR3 contains 15 residues. CDR1 is MNHEY, CDR2 SVGAGI, per germline. Deletions cut 3 bases from V and 7 bases from J, with 18 bases between.

The CDR3 nucleotides read TGTGCCAGCAGGGGACAGGCTGGCTACACCTTC. It translates to CASRGQAGYTF. The rearrangement joins TRBV2 to TRBJ1-2; TRBD1 matches at 8 bases. This CDR3 region has 11 residues. J was trimmed by 7 bases and V by 6 bases; bases with no gene match: 1. Germline V gene lookup returns CDR1 SNHLY and CDR2 FYNNEI.

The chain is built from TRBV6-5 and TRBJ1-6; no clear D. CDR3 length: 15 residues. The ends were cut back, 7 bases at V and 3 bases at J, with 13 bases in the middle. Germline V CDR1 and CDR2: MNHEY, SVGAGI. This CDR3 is CASNPSGNYNSPLHF. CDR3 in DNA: TGTGCCAGCAACCCGTCCGGGAACTATAATTCACCCCTCCACTTT.

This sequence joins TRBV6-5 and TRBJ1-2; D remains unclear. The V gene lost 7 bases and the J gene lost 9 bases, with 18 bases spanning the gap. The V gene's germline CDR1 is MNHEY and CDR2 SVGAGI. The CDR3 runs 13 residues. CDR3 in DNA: TGTGCCAGCACCTTGGGCCAATCTTCTAGCTACACCTTC. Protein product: CASTLGQSSSYTF.

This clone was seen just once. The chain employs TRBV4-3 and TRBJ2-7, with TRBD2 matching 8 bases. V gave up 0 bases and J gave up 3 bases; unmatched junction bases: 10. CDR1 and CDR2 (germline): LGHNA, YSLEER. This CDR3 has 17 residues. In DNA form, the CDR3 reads TGCGCCAGCAGCCAAGATTGGGTCGGGGGGGCTTTCTACGAGCAGTACTTC. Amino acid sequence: CASSQDWVGGAFYEQYF.

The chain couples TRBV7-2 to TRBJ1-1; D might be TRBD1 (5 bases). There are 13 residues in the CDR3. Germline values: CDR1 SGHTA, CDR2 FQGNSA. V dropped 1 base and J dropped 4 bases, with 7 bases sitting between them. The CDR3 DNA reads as TGTGCCAGCAGCTTAGGCAGGGCCACTGAAGCTTTCTTT. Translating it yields CASSLGRATEAFF.

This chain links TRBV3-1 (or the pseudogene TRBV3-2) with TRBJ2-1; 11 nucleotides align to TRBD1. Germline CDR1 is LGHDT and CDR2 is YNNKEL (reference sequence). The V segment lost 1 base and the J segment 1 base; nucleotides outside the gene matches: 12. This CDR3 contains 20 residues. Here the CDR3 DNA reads TGTGCCAGCAGCCAAGCGCCCGGGACAGGGGGTAACCTATCCTACAATGAGCAGTTCTTC. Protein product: CASSQAPGTGGNLSYNEQFF.

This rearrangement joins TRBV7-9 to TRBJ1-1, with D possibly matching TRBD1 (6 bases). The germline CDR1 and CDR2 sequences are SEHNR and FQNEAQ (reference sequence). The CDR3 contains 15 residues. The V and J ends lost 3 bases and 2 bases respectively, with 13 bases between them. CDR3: CASSFGGLGNTEAFF. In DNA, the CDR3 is TGTGCCAGCAGCTTCGGGGGGCTGGGAAACACTGAAGCTTTCTTT.

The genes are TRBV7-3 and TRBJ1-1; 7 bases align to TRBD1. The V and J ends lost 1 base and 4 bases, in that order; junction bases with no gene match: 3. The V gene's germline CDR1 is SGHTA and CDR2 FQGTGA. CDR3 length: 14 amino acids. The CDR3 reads CASSLSTGATEAFF. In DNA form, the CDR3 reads TGTGCCAGCAGCTTAAGTACAGGGGCCACTGAAGCTTTCTTT. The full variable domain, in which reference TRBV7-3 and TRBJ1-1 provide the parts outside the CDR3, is GAGVSQTPSNKVTEKGKYVELRCDPISGHTALYWYRQSLGQGPEFLIYFQGTGAADDSGLPNDRFFAVRPEGSVSTLKIQRTERGDSAVYLCASSLSTGATEAFFGQGTRLTVV.

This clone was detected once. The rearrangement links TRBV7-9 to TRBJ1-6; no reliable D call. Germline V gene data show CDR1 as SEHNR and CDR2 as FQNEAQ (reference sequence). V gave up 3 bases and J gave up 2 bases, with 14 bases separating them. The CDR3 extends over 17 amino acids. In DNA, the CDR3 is TGTGCCAGCAGCTTTTGGGAGCATGGGACCTATAATTCACCCCTCCACTTT. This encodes CASSFWEHGTYNSPLHF.

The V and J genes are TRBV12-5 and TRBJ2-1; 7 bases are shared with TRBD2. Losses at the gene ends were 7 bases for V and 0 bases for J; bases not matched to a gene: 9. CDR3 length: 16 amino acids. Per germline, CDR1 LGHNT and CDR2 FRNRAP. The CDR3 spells CASARSGGGSYNEQFF. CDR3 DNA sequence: TGTGCTAGTGCCCGATCGGGGGGAGGCTCCTACAATGAGCAGTTCTTC. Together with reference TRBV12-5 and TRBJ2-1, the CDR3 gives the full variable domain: DARVTQTPRHKVTEMGQEVTMRCQPILGHNTVFWYRQTMMQGLELLAYFRNRAPLDDSGMPKDRFSAEMPDATLATLKIQPSEPRDSAVYFCASARSGGGSYNEQFFGPGTRLTVL.

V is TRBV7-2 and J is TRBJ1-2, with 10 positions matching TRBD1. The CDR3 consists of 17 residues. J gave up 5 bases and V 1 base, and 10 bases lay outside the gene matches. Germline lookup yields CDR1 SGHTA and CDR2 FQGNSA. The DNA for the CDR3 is TGTGCCAGCAGCTTAGTTTCAAGACAGGGGGCAGGTTATGGCTACACCTTC. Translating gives CASSLVSRQGAGYGYTF.

CDR3 sequence: CASRRPESDRAGNTIYF. CDR3 DNA sequence: TGTGCCAGCCGCAGACCAGAATCGGACAGGGCTGGAAACACCATATATTTT. The chain uses TRBV21-1 and TRBJ1-3; the D call TRBD1 from the table was never checked on the DNA. TRBV21-1 is termed a pseudogene. This CDR3 has 17 residues.

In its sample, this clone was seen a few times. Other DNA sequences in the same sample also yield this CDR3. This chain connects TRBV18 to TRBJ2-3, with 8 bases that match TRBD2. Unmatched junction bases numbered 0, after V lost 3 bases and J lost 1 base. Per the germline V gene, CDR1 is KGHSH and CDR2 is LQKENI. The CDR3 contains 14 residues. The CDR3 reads CASSPRGGTDTQYF. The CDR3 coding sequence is TGTGCCAGCTCACCGCGGGGGGGCACAGATACGCAGTATTTT.

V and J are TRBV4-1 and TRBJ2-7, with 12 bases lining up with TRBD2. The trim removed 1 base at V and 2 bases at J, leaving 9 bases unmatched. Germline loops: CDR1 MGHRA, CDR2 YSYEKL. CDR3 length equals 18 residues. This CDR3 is CASSQGYLAGGSAYEQYF. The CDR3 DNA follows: TGCGCCAGCAGCCAAGGGTACCTAGCGGGGGGGAGCGCCTACGAGCAGTACTTC.

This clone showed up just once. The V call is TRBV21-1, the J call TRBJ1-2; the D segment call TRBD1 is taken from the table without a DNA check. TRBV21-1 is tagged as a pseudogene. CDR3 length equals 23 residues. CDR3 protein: CASSKAQVIRQGASLVLLEGYTF. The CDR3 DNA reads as TGTGCCAGCAGCAAAGCGCAGGTGATTAGACAGGGGGCAAGTCTGGTCCTTCTTGAAGGCTACACCTTC.

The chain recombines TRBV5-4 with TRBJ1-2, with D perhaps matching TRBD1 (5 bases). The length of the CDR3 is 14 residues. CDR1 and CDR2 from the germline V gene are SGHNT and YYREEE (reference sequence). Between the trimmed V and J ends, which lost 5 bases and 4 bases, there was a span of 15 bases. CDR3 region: CASRSNRNPYGYTF. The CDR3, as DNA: TGTGCCAGCAGGTCTAACAGGAATCCCTATGGCTACACCTTC.

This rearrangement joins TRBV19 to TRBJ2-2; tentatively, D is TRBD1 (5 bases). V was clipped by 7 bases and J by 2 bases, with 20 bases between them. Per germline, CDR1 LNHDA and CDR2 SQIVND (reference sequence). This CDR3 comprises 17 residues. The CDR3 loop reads CASTIGPAGLNTGELFF. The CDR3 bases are TGTGCCAGTACTATCGGGCCGGCAGGGTTAAACACCGGGGAGCTGTTTTTT.

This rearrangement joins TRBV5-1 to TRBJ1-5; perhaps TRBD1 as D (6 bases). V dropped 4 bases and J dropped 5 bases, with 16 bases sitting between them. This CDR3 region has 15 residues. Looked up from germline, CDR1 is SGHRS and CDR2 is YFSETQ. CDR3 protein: CASSLESAGDQPQHF. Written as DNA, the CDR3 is TGCGCCAGCAGCCTTGAGTCGGCAGGGGATCAGCCCCAGCATTTT.

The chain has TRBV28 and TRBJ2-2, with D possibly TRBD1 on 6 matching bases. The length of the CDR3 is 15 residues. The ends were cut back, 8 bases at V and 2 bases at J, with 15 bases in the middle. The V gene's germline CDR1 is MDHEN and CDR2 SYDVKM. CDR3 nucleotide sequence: TGTGCCAGCTGCCCCACAGGGCACAACACCGGGGAGCTGTTTTTT. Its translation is CASCPTGHNTGELFF.